The sequence of this T cell receptor (beta chain) was determined in a study of blood T cell repertoires in COVID-19. The table lists this clone with a count of one. Cohort 3 recovered donors had two negative PCRs, clearance, or symptom resolution. Sequenced by immunoSEQ multiplex PCR; TCRdb stores in-frame clones only, minus some. The data hold over 200,000 clones, with about 80% observed a single time. Sequences were obtained from PBMCs or T cells enriched from blood (not recorded which). This sequence originates from a man aged 60 to 69 who had recovered from COVID-19.

CDR3 nucleotides: TGTGCCAGCATCGGACAGGGTTTTGGATCACCCCTCCACTTT. Encoded protein: CASIGQGFGSPLHF. This chain links TRBV3-1 (or the pseudogene TRBV3-2) with TRBJ1-6, with 8 bases fitting TRBD1. CDR3 length: 14 residues. CDR1 and CDR2 from the germline V gene are LGHDT and YNNKEL (reference sequence). Germline trimming cut 7 bases from V and 10 bases from J; bases unmatched to any gene: 9.